What follows are 3 T cell receptor beta chains derived from one specimen sequenced in a study of identical twins. Each CDR3 protein is one row after TCRdb ran MiXCR on the 5' RACE reads. The sample has approximately 230,000 distinct CDR3 sequences, about 14% seen once. The sequencing sample was made of memory (CD45RO+) T cells sorted from blood. These receptor sequences come from a woman in her late teens or twenties in good health.

The chain couples TRBV20-1 to TRBJ2-1; 11 positions match TRBD2. The CDR3 covers 15 residues. The J segment lost 13 bases and the V segment lost 2 bases, leaving 13 bases of the junction unmatched. Germline V lookup: CDR1 DFQATT, CDR2 SNEGSKA (reference sequence). The CDR3 region has the DNA TGCAGTGCTAGACCTCCACAGACTAGCGGGACGGACCAGTTCTTC. This translates into CSARPPQTSGTDQFF.

This clonotype was detected only a few times. The chain recombines TRBV2 with TRBJ2-1; 12 bases are a match to TRBD2. V gave up 7 bases and J gave up 6 bases; unmatched junction bases: 7. This CDR3 region has 15 residues. In germline, CDR1 is SNHLY, CDR2 FYNNEI. DNA of the CDR3: TGTGCCAGCAAGCAACTAGCGGGGGGTCTCAATGAGCAGTTCTTC. It codes for CASKQLAGGLNEQFF.

The chain recombines TRBV12-3 or TRBV12-4 with TRBJ1-4; TRBD1 is a possible D gene (5 bases). The CDR3 is 14 residues long. V gave up 3 bases and J gave up 6 bases, with 11 bases separating them. CDR3 amino acids: CASSFSGSDEKLFF. CDR3 DNA sequence: TGTGCCAGCAGTTTTTCAGGGAGTGATGAAAAACTGTTTTTT.